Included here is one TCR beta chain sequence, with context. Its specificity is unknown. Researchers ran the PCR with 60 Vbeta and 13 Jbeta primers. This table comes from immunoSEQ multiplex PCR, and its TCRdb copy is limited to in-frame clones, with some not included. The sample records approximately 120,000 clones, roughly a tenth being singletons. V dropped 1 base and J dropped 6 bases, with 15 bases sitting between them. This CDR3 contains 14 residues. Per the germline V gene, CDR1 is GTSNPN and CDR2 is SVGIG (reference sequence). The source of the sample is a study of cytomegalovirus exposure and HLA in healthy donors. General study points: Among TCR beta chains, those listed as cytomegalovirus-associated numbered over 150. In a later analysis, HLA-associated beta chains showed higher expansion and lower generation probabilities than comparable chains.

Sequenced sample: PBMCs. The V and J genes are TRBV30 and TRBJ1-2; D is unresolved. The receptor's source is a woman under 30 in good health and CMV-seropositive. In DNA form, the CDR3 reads TGTGCCTGGAGTGCCCTATCATCAGGAAATGGCTACACCTTC. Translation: CAWSALSSGNGYTF.